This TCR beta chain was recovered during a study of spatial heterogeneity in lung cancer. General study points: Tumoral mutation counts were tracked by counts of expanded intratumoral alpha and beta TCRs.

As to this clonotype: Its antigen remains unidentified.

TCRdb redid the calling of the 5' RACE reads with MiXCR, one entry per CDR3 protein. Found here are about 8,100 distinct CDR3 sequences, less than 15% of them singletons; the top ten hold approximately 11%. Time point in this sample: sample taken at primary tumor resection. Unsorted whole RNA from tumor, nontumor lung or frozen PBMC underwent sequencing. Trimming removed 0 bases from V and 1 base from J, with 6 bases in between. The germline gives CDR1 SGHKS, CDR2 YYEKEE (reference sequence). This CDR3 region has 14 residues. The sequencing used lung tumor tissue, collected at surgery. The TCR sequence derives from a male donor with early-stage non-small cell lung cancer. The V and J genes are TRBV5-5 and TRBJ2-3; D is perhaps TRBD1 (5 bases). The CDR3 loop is CASSLGQRTDTQYF. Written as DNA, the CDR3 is TGTGCCAGCAGCTTGGGACAGCGCACAGATACGCAGTATTTT.